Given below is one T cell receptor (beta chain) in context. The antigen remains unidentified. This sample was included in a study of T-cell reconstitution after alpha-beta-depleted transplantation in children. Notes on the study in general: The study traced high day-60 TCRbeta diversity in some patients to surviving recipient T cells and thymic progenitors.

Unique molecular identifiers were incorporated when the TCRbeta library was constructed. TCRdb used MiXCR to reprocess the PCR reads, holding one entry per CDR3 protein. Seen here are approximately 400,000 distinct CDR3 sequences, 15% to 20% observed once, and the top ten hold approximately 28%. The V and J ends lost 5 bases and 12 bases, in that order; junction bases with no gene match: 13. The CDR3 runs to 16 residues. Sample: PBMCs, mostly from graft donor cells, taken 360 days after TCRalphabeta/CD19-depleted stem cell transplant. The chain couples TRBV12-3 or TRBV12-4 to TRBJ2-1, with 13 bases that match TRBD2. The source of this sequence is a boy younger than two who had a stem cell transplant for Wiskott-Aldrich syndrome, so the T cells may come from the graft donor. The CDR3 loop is CASSPGTSGTGVRQFF. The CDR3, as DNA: TGTGCCAGCAGTCCGGGGACTAGCGGGACGGGGGTTCGGCAGTTCTTC.